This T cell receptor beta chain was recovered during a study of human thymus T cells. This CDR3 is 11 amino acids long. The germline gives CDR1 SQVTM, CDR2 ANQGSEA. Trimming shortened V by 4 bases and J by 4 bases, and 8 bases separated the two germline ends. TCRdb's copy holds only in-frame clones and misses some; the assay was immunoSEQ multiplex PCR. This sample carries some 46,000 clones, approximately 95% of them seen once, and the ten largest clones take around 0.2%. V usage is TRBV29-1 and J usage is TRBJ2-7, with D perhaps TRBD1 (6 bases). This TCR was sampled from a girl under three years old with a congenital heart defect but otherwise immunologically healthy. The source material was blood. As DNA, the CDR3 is TGCAGCGTTGCCAGGGGTTACGAGCAGTACTTC. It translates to CSVARGYEQYF.